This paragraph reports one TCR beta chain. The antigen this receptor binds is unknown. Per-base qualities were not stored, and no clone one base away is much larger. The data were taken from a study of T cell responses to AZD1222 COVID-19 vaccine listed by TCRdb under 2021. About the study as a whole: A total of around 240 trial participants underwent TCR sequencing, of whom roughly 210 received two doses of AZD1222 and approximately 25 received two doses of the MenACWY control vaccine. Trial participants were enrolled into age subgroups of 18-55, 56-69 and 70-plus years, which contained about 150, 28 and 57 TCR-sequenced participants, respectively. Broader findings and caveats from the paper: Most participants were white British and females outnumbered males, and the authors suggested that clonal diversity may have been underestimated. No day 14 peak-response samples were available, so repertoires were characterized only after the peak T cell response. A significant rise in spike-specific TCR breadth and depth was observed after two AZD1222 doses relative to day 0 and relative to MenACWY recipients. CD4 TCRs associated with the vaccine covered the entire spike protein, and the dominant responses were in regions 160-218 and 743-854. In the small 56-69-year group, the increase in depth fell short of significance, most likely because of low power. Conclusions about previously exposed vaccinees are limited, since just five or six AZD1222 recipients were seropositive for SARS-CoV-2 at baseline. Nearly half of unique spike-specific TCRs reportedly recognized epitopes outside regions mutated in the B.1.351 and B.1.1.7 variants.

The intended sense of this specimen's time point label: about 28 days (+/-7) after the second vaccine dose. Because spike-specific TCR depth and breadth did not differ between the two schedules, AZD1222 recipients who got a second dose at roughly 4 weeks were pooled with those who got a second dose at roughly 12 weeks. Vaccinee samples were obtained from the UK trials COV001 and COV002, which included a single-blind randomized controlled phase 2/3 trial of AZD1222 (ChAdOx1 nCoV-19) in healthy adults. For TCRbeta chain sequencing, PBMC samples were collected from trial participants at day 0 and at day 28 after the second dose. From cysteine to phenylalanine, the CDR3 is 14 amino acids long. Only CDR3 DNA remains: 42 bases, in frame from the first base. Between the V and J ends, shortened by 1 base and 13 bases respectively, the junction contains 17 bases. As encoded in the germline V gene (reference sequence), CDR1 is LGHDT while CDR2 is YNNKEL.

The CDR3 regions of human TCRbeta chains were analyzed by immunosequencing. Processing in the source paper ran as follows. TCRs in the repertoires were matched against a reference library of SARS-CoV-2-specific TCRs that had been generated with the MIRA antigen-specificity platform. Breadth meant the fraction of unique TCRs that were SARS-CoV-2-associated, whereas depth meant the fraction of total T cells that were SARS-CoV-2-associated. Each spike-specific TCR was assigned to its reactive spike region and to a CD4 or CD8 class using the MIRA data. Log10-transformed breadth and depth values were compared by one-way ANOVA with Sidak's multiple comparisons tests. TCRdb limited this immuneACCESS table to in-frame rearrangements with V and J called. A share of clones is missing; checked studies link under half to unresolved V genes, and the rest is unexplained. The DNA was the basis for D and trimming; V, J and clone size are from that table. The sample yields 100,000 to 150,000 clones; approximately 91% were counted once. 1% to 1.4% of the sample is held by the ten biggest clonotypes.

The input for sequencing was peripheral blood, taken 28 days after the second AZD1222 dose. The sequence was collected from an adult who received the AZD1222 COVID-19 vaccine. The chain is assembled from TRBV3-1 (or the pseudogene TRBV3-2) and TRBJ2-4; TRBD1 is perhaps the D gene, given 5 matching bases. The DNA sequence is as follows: TGTGCCAGCAGCCAAGCGAGAAGACAGAATCAGCAGTACTTC. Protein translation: CASSQARRQNQQYF.